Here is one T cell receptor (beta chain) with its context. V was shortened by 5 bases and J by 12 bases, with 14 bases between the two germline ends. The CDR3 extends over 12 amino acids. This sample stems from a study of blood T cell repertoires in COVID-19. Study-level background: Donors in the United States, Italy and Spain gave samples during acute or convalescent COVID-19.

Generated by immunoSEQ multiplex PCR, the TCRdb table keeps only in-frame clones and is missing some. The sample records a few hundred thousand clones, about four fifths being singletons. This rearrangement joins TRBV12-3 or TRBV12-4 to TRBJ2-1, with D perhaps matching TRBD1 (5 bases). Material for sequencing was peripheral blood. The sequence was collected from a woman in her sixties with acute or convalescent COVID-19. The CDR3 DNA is TGTGCCAGCAGTGGGGCCGGTCTCGGGCAGTTCTTC. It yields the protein CASSGAGLGQFF.